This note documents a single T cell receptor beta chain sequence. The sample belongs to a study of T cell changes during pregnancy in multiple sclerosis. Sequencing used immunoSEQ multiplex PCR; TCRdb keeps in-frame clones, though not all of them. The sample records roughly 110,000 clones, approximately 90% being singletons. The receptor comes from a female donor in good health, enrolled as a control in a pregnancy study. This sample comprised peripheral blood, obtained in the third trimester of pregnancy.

The CDR3 here is CASSVDRRTEAFF. The CDR3 DNA reads TGTGCCAGCAGCGTGGACAGGAGGACTGAAGCTTTCTTT. The V and J genes are TRBV13 and TRBJ1-1; 7 nucleotides align to TRBD1. Per germline, CDR1 PRHDT and CDR2 FYEKMQ (reference sequence). Losses at the gene ends were 5 bases for V and 5 bases for J; bases not matched to a gene: 5. The CDR3 length is 13 residues.